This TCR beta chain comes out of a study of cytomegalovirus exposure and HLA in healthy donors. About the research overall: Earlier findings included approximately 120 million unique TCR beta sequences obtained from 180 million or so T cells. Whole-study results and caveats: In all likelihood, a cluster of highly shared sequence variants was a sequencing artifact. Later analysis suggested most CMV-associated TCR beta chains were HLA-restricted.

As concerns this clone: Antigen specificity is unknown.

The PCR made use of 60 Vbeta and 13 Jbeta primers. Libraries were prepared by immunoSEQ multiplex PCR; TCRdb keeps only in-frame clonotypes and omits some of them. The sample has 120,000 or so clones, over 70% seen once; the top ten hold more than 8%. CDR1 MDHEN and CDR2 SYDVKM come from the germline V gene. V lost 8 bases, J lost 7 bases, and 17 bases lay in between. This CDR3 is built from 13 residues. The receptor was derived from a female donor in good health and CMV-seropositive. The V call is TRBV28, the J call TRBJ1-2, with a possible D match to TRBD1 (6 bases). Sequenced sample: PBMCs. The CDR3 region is CASHNTGLIGYTF. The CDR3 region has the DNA TGTGCCAGCCACAATACAGGGTTAATTGGCTACACCTTC.